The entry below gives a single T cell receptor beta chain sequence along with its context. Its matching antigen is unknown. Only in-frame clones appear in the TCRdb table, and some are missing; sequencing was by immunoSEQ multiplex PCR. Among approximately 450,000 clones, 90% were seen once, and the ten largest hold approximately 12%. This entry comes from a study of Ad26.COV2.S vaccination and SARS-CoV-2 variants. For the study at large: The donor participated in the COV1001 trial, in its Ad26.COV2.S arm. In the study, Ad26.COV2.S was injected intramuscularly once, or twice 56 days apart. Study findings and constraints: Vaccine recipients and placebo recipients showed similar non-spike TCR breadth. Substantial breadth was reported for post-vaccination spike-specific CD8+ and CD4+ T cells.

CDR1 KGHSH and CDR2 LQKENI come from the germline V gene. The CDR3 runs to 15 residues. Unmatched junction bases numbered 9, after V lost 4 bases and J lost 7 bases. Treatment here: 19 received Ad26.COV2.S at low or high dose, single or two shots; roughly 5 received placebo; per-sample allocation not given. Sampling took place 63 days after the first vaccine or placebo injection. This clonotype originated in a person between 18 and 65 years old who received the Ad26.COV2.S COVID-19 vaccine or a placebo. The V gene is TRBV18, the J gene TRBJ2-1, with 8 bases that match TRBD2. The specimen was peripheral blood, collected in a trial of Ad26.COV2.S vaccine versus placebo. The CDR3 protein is CASSLAGGGGNEQFF. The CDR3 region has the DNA TGTGCCAGCTCACTCGCGGGAGGAGGAGGAAATGAGCAGTTCTTC.